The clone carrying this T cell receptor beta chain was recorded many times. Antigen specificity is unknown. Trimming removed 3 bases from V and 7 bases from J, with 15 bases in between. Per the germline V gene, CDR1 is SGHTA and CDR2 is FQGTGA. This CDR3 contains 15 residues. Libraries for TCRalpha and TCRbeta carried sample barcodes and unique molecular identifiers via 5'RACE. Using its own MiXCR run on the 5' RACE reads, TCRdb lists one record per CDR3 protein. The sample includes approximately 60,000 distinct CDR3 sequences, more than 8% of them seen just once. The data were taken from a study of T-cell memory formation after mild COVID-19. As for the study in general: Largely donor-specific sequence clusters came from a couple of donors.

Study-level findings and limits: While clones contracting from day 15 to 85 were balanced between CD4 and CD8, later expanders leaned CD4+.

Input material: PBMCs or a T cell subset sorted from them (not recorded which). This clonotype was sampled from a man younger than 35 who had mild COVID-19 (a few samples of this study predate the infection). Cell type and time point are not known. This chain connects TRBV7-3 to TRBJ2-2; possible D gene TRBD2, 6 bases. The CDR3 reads CASSLAGPQGGELFF. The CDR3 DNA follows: TGTGCCAGCAGCTTGGCGGGACCCCAGGGCGGGGAGCTGTTTTTT. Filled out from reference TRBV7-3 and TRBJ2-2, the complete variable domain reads GAGVSQTPSNKVTEKGKYVELRCDPISGHTALYWYRQSLGQGPEFLIYFQGTGAADDSGLPNDRFFAVRPEGSVSTLKIQRTERGDSAVYLCASSLAGPQGGELFFGEGSRLTVL.